Following are 20 T cell receptor beta chains from one sample sequenced in a study of low-dose radiotherapy and immunotherapy resistance in tumors. Alpha- and beta-chain coverage of first-strand cDNA came from TRAV- and TRBV-specific primers. Both a constant-region primer and a V-primer adapter served to amplify TCRs across 15 to 20 PCR cycles. TCRdb redid the calling of the reads with MiXCR, one entry per CDR3 protein. Of around 10,000 distinct CDR3 sequences in the sample, approximately 60% were seen once. The receptors derive from a human donor with advanced metastatic prostate, ovarian, gallbladder or colorectal cancer (not recorded which). This table probably holds off-target reads from a library built for another chain.

This clonotype was seen only once. This chain uses TRBV18 with TRBJ1-2; a weak D match, TRBD1 (6 bases). Germline CDR1 KGHSH, CDR2 LQKENI. This CDR3 has 14 amino acids. The germline V and J ends were trimmed by 2 bases and 4 bases, with 11 bases remaining between them. DNA of the CDR3: TGTGCCAGCTCACCAAGACAGGATGGCTATGGCTACACCTTC. Translating gives CASSPRQDGYGYTF.

There are a few counts of this clonotype. The rearrangement joins TRBV2 to TRBJ1-2, with D possibly TRBD1 on 6 matching bases. Germline V gene lookup returns CDR1 SNHLY and CDR2 FYNNEI. The CDR3 extends over 12 amino acids. V lost 7 bases and J lost 7, with 13 bases in between. The CDR3 DNA sequence: TGTGCCAGCAAGGCAGGGGTGTCTGGCTACACCTTC. Translated: CASKAGVSGYTF. The entire variable domain, with the rest obtained from reference TRBV2 and TRBJ1-2, is as follows: EPEVTQTPSHQVTQMGQEVILRCVPISNHLYFYWYRQILGQKVEFLVSFYNNEISEKSEIFDDQFSVERPDGSNFTLKIRSTKLEDSAMYFCASKAGVSGYTFGSGTRLTVV.

The V gene is TRBV19, the J gene TRBJ1-2; the D gene is possibly TRBD1 (5 bases). This CDR3 contains 14 residues. Deletions cut 4 bases from V and 6 bases from J, with 15 bases between. Per germline, CDR1 LNHDA and CDR2 SQIVND (reference sequence). The CDR3 here is CASSSHRWQDGYTF. The CDR3 DNA reads TGTGCCAGTAGTAGTCACAGGTGGCAGGATGGCTACACCTTC.

V gene TRBV12-3 or TRBV12-4 combines with J gene TRBJ1-5; TRBD1 might be the D (5 bases). The V and J ends lost 6 bases and 7 bases respectively, with 16 bases between them. The CDR3 sequence is 14 residues long. In DNA form, the CDR3 reads TGTGCCAGCAGCTTGACAGTGAACGGCCAGCCCCAGCATTTT. Its translation: CASSLTVNGQPQHF.

V is TRBV19 and J is TRBJ2-5; D might be TRBD1 (5 bases). CDR1 is LNHDA and CDR2 is SQIVND in the germline V gene (reference sequence). Between the trimmed V and J ends, which lost 9 bases and 5 bases, there was a span of 13 bases. The CDR3 has 12 residues. The CDR3 region has the DNA TGTGCCAGCTCAACAGGTGGGGAGACCCAGTACTTC. This codes for CASSTGGETQYF.

This clonotype came up a few times. The chain recombines TRBV11-2 with TRBJ2-6; perhaps TRBD1 as D (5 bases). Trimming stripped 1 base from V and 2 bases from J, with 6 bases between. This CDR3 comprises 15 residues. Germline V gives CDR1 SGHAT, CDR2 FQNNGV. This CDR3 is CASSLVRAGANVLTF. In DNA, the CDR3 is TGTGCCAGCAGCTTAGTCAGGGCTGGGGCCAACGTCCTGACTTTC.

The rearrangement joins TRBV7-2 to TRBJ2-7, with a tentative D call TRBD2 (6 bases). Deletions cut 4 bases from V and 4 bases from J, with 11 bases between. CDR3 length: 13 residues. The germline gives CDR1 SGHTA, CDR2 FQGNSA. The CDR3 nucleotides are TGTGCCAGCAGCTACCGAGGAGGGTACGAGCAGTACTTC. Its translation: CASSYRGGYEQYF. The whole variable domain, filled in from reference TRBV7-2 and TRBJ2-7, reads GAGVSQSPSNKVTEKGKDVELRCDPISGHTALYWYRQSLGQGLEFLIYFQGNSAPDKSGLPSDRFSAERTGGSVSTLTIQRTQQEDSAVYLCASSYRGGYEQYFGPGTRLTVT.

V is TRBV6-2 or TRBV6-3 and J is TRBJ2-2, with D unresolved. V dropped 2 bases and J dropped 6 bases, with 16 bases sitting between them. The length of the CDR3 is 16 residues. Per germline, CDR1 MNHEY and CDR2 SVGEGT. The CDR3 protein is CASSYALHAGAGELFF. CDR3 in DNA: TGTGCCAGCAGTTACGCATTGCACGCTGGAGCCGGGGAGCTGTTTTTT.

This clonotype was recorded once. V and J are TRBV5-6 and TRBJ2-7; no clear D. The CDR3 runs 12 residues. Trimming stripped 0 bases from V and 5 bases from J, with 6 bases between. Germline V gene data show CDR1 as SGHDT and CDR2 as YYEEEE. CDR3 sequence (DNA): TGTGCCAGCAGCTTGGCCGGTCACGAGCAGTACTTC. Translated, it gives CASSLAGHEQYF.

The J gene is TRBJ1-1, the V gene TRBV7-2; TRBD1 matches at 8 bases. The CDR3 is made up of 12 amino acids. V was clipped by 5 bases and J by 8 bases; unmatched bases: 4. The germline V gene encodes CDR1 SGHTA and CDR2 FQGNSA. Here the CDR3 DNA reads TGTGCCAGCAGCCCATGGACAGGGGAAGCTTTCTTT. It specifies CASSPWTGEAFF.

This clonotype has a single count. The chain's CDR3 is CASIKGIGSGYTF. CDR3 bases: TGTGCCAGCATCAAGGGGATAGGTTCGGGCTACACCTTC. The V call is TRBV6-5, the J call TRBJ1-2, with a weak D call TRBD1 (5 bases). V shed 7 bases and J shed 8 bases, with 17 bases lying between them. CDR1 and CDR2 from the germline V gene are MNHEY and SVGAGI. The CDR3 spans 13 residues.

The V call is TRBV19, the J call TRBJ1-5; 8 positions agree with TRBD1. V shed 5 bases and J 4 bases; nucleotides not matched to a gene: 13. CDR3 length equals 17 residues. CDR1 and CDR2 (germline): LNHDA, SQIVND (reference sequence). CDR3 sequence (DNA): TGTGCCAGTAGTGCAACAGGGGGGACACTGGGGAATCAGCCCCAGCATTTT. Amino acid sequence: CASSATGGTLGNQPQHF.

The chain employs TRBV2 and TRBJ2-5; D not certain. Germline V gives CDR1 SNHLY, CDR2 FYNNEI. The CDR3 has 14 residues. V dropped 0 bases and J dropped 5 bases, with 10 bases sitting between them. This CDR3 is CASSEARFGETQYF. The CDR3, as DNA: TGTGCCAGCAGTGAAGCAAGGTTCGGGGAGACCCAGTACTTC.

This clonotype was counted only a few times. The genes are TRBV11-2 and TRBJ2-7, with 11 bases identical to TRBD2. Germline assignment: CDR1 SGHAT and CDR2 FQNNGV. This CDR3 comprises 15 residues. The junction had 4 bases not matched to a gene; V was cut back by 1 base and J by 5 bases. CDR3 in DNA: TGTGCCAGCAGCTTAGGACTAGCGGGGCCTGACGAGCAGTACTTC. Encoded protein: CASSLGLAGPDEQYF.

This clonotype was recorded a few times. The V gene is TRBV6-4, the J gene TRBJ2-2; the D gene could be TRBD1 or TRBD2 (6 bases each). CDR1 is MRHNA, CDR2 SNTAGT, per germline. This CDR3 has 21 amino acids. Trimming stripped 0 bases from V and 0 bases from J, with 23 bases between. The CDR3 region is CASSDSGGPRGGLPNTGELFF. CDR3 coding DNA: TGTGCCAGCAGTGACTCAGGAGGGCCCAGGGGCGGCCTCCCGAACACCGGGGAGCTGTTTTTT.

This clonotype showed up just a few times. This chain links TRBV23-1 with TRBJ2-7, with D uncertain. TRBV23-1 is an open reading frame whose function is uncertain. The V gene lost 1 base and the J gene lost 5 bases, with 9 bases spanning the gap. The CDR3 has 13 residues. CDR3 DNA sequence: TGCGCCAGCAGTCAATGGCTGCAGAACGAGCAGTACTTC. Translating it yields CASSQWLQNEQYF.

This clonotype has just a few counts. The chain is built from TRBV7-6 and TRBJ2-3; no clear D gene. This CDR3 contains 11 residues. Germline CDR1 SGHVS, CDR2 FNYEAQ. Trimming shortened V by 5 bases and J by 8 bases, and 8 bases separated the two germline ends. The CDR3 region has the DNA TGTGCCAGCAGCCGGGCCCCTACGCAGTATTTT. Protein product: CASSRAPTQYF.

The J gene is TRBJ2-2, the V gene TRBV2, with 8 positions matching TRBD1. V trimming: 10 bases; J trimming: 1 base; junction bases outside the gene matches: 2. Germline CDR1 reads SNHLY; CDR2 reads FYNNEI. The length of the CDR3 is 13 residues. The chain's CDR3 is CATGTGNTGELFF. In nucleotides, the CDR3 is TGTGCCACCGGGACAGGGAACACCGGGGAGCTGTTTTTT.

The sample holds a few counts of this clonotype. This chain connects TRBV5-4 to TRBJ2-5; D is perhaps TRBD2 (6 bases). The CDR3 sequence is 14 residues long. Trimming shortened V by 1 base and J by 4 bases, and 11 bases separated the two germline ends. Germline V lookup: CDR1 SGHNT, CDR2 YYREEE (reference sequence). In DNA form, the CDR3 reads TGTGCCAGCAGCTTGACGGGAGACCTAGAGACCCAGTACTTC. This codes for CASSLTGDLETQYF.

The chain has TRBV19 and TRBJ2-2; D is possibly TRBD2 (5 bases). This CDR3 spans 15 amino acids. CDR1 is LNHDA and CDR2 is SQIVND in the germline V gene (reference sequence). V was clipped by 4 bases and J by 6 bases, with 15 bases between them. This CDR3 is CASSSSGVGAGELFF. As DNA, the CDR3 is TGTGCCAGTAGTAGTTCCGGGGTAGGAGCCGGGGAGCTGTTTTTT.